These 15 T cell receptor beta chains originate from one sample sequenced in a study of OX40 agonist ivuxolimab in advanced cancers. Library creation used the immunoSEQ multiplex PCR assay. TCRdb retrieved this table from immuneACCESS and kept in-frame rearrangements only. Not all clones are present; in checked studies, unresolved V genes account for under half, and no reason is known for the remainder. Counted in this sample were 90,000 to 95,000 clones; over 75% of them appeared once. Of the sample, around 4% is held by the ten largest clones. The sequenced sample was CD4+ or CD8+ T cells sorted from blood, obtained in a trial of the OX40 agonist ivuxolimab. The receptors were sampled from an adult with an advanced solid tumor such as melanoma, head and neck, liver or kidney cancer.

The genes are TRBV30 and TRBJ2-5; no firm D call. There are 15 residues in the CDR3. Germline V lookup: CDR1 GTSNPN, CDR2 SVGIG (reference sequence). Trimming stripped 1 base from V and 2 bases from J, with 14 bases between. CDR3 nucleotides: TGTGCCTGGAGTGAAGTTGTCAGGAGTCAAGAGACCCAGTACTTC. It encodes CAWSEVVRSQETQYF.

The chain has TRBV5-4 and TRBJ2-7; maybe TRBD2 (6 bases). CDR1 and CDR2 from the germline V gene are SGHNT and YYREEE (reference sequence). Trimming took 0 bases from V and 1 from J, leaving 11 bases between them. There are 15 residues in the CDR3. The CDR3 loop is CASSLGVAGSYEQYF. The CDR3 coding sequence is TGTGCCAGCAGCTTGGGGGTGGCGGGGTCCTACGAGCAGTACTTC.

The J gene is TRBJ2-7, the V gene TRBV7-8; 11 nucleotides match TRBD1. Germline V lookup: CDR1 SGHVS, CDR2 FQNEAQ. J lost 3 bases, V lost 5 bases, and 6 bases had no gene match. The length of the CDR3 is 15 residues. CDR3 nucleotide sequence: TGTGCCAGCAGCGCCCGGGACAGGGGGTACTACGAGCAGTACTTC. Translating gives CASSARDRGYYEQYF.

The V call is TRBV5-1, the J call TRBJ2-3; 7 nucleotides agree with TRBD2. CDR3 length: 14 residues. Germline V lookup: CDR1 SGHRS, CDR2 YFSETQ. V was pared by 4 bases and J by 4 bases, with 6 bases of the junction left unmatched. The CDR3 sequence is CASSAGRYPDTQYF. DNA for the CDR3: TGCGCCAGCAGCGCCGGGAGGTACCCAGATACGCAGTATTTT.

This chain links TRBV6-5 with TRBJ2-7, with 9 positions matching TRBD1. The CDR3 loop spans 14 amino acids. V dropped 5 bases and J dropped 0; count of bases not matched to a gene: 2. Germline CDR1 is MNHEY and CDR2 is SVGAGI. The CDR3 DNA is TGTGCCAGCAGTGCGGGACAGGGCTCCTACGAGCAGTACTTC. This encodes CASSAGQGSYEQYF.

On this clone itself: The same CDR3 is also encoded by other DNA sequences in this sample. The rearrangement uses TRBV30 and TRBJ1-5; D might be TRBD1 (5 bases). Looked up from germline, CDR1 is GTSNPN and CDR2 is SVGIG (reference sequence). The CDR3 loop spans 13 amino acids. V was pared by 2 bases and J by 1 base, with 6 bases between. The CDR3 loop is CAWSRDSNQPQHF. The CDR3 nucleotides read TGTGCCTGGAGTCGGGACAGCAATCAGCCCCAGCATTTT.

This clone was observed a few times. This sequence joins TRBV2 and TRBJ2-1; D remains ambiguous. V lost 8 bases and J lost 2, with 7 bases in between. Germline assignment: CDR1 SNHLY and CDR2 FYNNEI. The CDR3 contains 12 residues. The chain's CDR3 is CASRLTYNEQFF. As DNA, the CDR3 is TGTGCCAGCCGCCTGACCTACAATGAGCAGTTCTTC.

The chain carries TRBV20-1 and TRBJ2-7; D remains ambiguous. The CDR3 has 11 residues. CDR1 is DFQATT and CDR2 is SNEGSKA in the germline V gene (reference sequence). Trimming took 2 bases from V and 6 from J, leaving 8 bases between them. The CDR3 bases are TGCAGTGCTAGACAACTTCCCGAGCAGTACGTC. Residues: CSARQLPEQYV.

The chain carries TRBV5-4 and TRBJ2-2, with no clear D. V lost 4 bases, J lost 5 bases, and 12 bases lay in between. Germline lookup yields CDR1 SGHNT and CDR2 YYREEE (reference sequence). The CDR3 length is 14 residues. The CDR3 DNA reads TGTGCCAGCAGCCCCCCCGCCGGGACCGGGGAGCTGTTTTTT. It encodes CASSPPAGTGELFF.

V and J are TRBV4-1 and TRBJ1-4; possibly TRBD1 for D (6 bases). CDR3 size: 15 residues. CDR1 and CDR2 (germline): MGHRA, YSYEKL. The V end was cut by 0 bases, the J end by 8 bases, with 13 bases between. For the CDR3, the DNA is TGCGCCAGCAGCCAAGATACTGGGGGCACCGAAAAACTGTTTTTT. As protein: CASSQDTGGTEKLFF.

The chain combines TRBV6-1 with TRBJ1-5, with TRBD1 matching over 9 bases. J was trimmed by 6 bases and V by 5 bases; bases with no gene match: 8. Germline CDR1 and CDR2: MNHNS and SASEGT. The CDR3 extends over 15 amino acids. CDR3 nucleotides: TGTGCCAGCAGTCGATCCGGGACAGGGATTCAGCCCCAGCATTTT. Translating gives CASSRSGTGIQPQHF.

This clone was recorded once. This chain uses TRBV6-1 with TRBJ1-1; a possible D gene is TRBD1 (6 bases). Germline V gives CDR1 MNHNS, CDR2 SASEGT. The CDR3 runs to 15 residues. Trimming took 3 bases from V and 5 from J, leaving 16 bases between them. CDR3 DNA sequence: TGTGCCAGCAGTGAGGGTATTTGGGGGCTTACTGAAGCTTTCTTT. It codes for CASSEGIWGLTEAFF.

The chain uses TRBV5-1 and TRBJ2-7, with TRBD1 matching 9 bases. Trimming at V came to 0 bases and at J to 5 bases, leaving 12 bases not matched to a gene. Per the germline V gene, CDR1 is SGHRS and CDR2 is YFSETQ. CDR3 length equals 17 residues. The chain's CDR3 is CASSLGDLGTGSHEQYF. CDR3 sequence (DNA): TGCGCCAGCAGCTTGGGGGATCTCGGGACAGGGAGCCACGAGCAGTACTTC.

The sample holds a few counts of this clone. The rearrangement joins TRBV5-1 to TRBJ1-5; D not certain. Germline V gene sequence: CDR1 SGHRS, CDR2 YFSETQ. The V end lost 0 bases, the J end lost 5 bases, and 9 bases lay between the germline ends. The CDR3 length is 14 residues. The CDR3 DNA follows: TGCGCCAGCAGCTTGGGGGGAAGAGATCAGCCCCAGCATTTT. Protein product: CASSLGGRDQPQHF.

The chain is built from TRBV14 and TRBJ2-2; 7 bases fit TRBD1. Per the germline V gene, CDR1 is SGHDN and CDR2 is FVKESK. The CDR3 length is 15 residues. V gave up 4 bases and J gave up 3 bases; unmatched junction bases: 5. CDR3 sequence: CASSPRQGYTGELFF. CDR3 in DNA: TGTGCCAGCAGCCCACGACAGGGATACACCGGGGAGCTGTTTTTT.